This note documents a single T cell receptor (beta chain) sequence. The CDR3 contains 12 residues. CDR1 and CDR2 from the germline V gene are ENHRY and SYGVKD. V lost 10 bases and J lost 3, with 12 bases in between. These data come from a study of blood T cell repertoires in COVID-19. The wider study: Sample material is recorded as cDNA or gDNA derived from T cells, B-cell-depleted T cells, or PBMCs.

Source study methods: Amplification from reference gene primers served as the basis for estimated nucleated cell counts. TCRdb's copy holds only in-frame clones and misses some; the assay was immunoSEQ multiplex PCR. V and J calls and clone size are copied from that table; D and trimming were computed from the DNA. This table holds about 75,000 clones, approximately 90% found once. This chain uses TRBV10-3 with TRBJ2-5; maybe TRBD1 (7 bases). Sequenced input: peripheral blood. This clonotype was obtained from a human donor in a cohort sampled during active COVID-19. CDR3 sequence: CATRGTEETQYF. The CDR3 DNA reads as TGTGCCACCCGGGGGACAGAAGAGACCCAGTACTTC.